This TCR beta chain originates from a study of cytomegalovirus exposure and HLA in healthy donors. Germline-derived CDR1 and CDR2 are MNHEY and SVGAGI. The CDR3 is 15 residues long. PCR was performed using 60 Vbeta and 13 Jbeta primers. Sequenced by immunoSEQ multiplex PCR; TCRdb stores in-frame clones only, minus some. Of about 250,000 clones in the sample, about 75% were seen once. Study observations and caveats: Highly shared sequence variants in one cluster were likely a sequencing artifact. TCR beta V segments were, for the most part, productive about 90% or about 30% of the time in an earlier analysis.

Turning to this clone: Its specificity is unknown. The junction departs from the called germline gene at one end, perhaps through a read error.

The clonotype was recovered from a female donor in good health and CMV-seronegative. The chain recombines TRBV6-5 with TRBJ2-3; weak D call: TRBD2 (5 bases). Sequenced material: PBMCs. As DNA, the CDR3 is TGTGCCAGCAGTGTCATAACTTCTAGCACGGATACGCAGTATTTT. Encoded protein: CASSVITSSTDTQYF.